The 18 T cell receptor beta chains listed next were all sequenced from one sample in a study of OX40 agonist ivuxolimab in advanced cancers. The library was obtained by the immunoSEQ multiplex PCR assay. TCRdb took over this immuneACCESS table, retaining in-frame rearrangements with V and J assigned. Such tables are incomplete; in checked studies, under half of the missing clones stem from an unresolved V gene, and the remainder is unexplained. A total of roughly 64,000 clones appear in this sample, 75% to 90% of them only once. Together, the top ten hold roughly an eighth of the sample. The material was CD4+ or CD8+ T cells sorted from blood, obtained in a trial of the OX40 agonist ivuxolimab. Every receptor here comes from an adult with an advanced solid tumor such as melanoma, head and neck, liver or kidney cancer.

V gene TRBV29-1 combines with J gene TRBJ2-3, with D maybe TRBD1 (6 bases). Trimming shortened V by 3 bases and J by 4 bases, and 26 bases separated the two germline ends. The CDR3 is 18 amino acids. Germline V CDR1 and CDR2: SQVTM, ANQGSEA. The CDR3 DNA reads TGCAGCGTTGACGGCCTTGGGGGACATCCTTTCGGGCCAGATACGCAGTATTTT. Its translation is CSVDGLGGHPFGPDTQYF.

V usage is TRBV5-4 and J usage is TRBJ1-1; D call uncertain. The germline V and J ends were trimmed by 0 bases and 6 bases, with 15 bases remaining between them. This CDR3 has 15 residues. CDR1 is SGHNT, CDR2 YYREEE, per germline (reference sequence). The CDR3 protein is CASSLGLTGAAEAFF. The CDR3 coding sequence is TGTGCCAGCAGCTTGGGTTTAACGGGTGCCGCTGAAGCTTTCTTT.

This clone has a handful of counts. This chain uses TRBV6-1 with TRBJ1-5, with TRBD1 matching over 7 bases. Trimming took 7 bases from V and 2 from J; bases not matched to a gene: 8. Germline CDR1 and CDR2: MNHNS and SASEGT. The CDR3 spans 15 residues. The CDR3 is CASTQGMKGNQPQHF. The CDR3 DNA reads TGTGCCAGCACACAGGGGATGAAGGGCAATCAGCCCCAGCATTTT.

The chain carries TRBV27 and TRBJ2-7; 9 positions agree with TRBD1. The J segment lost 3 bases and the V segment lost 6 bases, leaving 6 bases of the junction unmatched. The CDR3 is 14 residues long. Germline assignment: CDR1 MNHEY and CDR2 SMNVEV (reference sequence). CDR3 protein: CASSPGTGLYEQYF. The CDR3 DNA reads TGTGCCAGCAGCCCCGGGACAGGGCTCTACGAGCAGTACTTC.

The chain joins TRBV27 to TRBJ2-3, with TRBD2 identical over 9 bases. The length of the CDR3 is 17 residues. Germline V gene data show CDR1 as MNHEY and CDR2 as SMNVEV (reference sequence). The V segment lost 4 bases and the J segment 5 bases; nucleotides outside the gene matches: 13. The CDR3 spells CASSSRGLAGRGDTQYF. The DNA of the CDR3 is TGTGCCAGCAGTTCCCGAGGCCTAGCGGGACGGGGAGATACGCAGTATTTT.

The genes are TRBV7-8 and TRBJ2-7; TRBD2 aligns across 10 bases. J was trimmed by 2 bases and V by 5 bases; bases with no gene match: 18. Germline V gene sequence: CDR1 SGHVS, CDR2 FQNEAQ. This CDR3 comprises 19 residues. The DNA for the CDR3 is TGTGCCAGCAGCGGATTGACTAGCGGGCAACCTCCCACGACCTACGAGCAGTACTTC. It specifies CASSGLTSGQPPTTYEQYF.

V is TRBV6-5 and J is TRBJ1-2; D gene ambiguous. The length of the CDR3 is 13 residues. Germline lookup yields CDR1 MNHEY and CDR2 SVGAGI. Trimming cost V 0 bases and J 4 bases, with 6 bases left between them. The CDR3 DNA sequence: TGTGCCAGCAGTTACTCAAGGGTCTATGGCTACACCTTC. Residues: CASSYSRVYGYTF.

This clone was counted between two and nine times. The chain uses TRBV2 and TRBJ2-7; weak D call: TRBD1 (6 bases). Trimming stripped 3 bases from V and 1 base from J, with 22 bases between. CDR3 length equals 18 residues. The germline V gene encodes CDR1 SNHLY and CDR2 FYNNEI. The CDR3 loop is CASSELGRGSLTSYEQYF. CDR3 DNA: TGTGCCAGCAGTGAGTTGGGCAGGGGCTCGCTCACATCCTACGAGCAGTACTTC.

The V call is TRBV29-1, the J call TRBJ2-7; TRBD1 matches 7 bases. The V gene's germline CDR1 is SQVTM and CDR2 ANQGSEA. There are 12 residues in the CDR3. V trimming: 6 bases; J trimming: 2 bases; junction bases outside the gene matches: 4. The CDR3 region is CSVGDSPYEQYF. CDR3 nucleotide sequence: TGCAGCGTGGGGGACAGCCCCTACGAGCAGTACTTC.

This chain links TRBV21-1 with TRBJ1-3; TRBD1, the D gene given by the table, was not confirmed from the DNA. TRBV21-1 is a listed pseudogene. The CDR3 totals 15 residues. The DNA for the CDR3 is TGTGCCAGCAGCACATGGGCTATCTCTGGAAACACCATATATTTT. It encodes CASSTWAISGNTIYF.

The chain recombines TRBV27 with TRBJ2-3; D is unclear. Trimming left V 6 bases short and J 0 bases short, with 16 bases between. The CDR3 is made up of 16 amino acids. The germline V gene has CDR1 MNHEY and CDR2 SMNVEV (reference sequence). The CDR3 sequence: CASRKDVEASTDTQYF. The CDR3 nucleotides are TGTGCCAGCAGAAAGGACGTAGAAGCTAGCACAGATACGCAGTATTTT.

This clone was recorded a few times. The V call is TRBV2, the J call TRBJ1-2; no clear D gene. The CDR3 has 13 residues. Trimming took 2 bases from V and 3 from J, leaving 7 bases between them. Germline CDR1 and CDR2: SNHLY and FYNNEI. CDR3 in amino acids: CASSELQHYGYTF. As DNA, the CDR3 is TGTGCCAGCAGTGAATTACAGCACTATGGCTACACCTTC.

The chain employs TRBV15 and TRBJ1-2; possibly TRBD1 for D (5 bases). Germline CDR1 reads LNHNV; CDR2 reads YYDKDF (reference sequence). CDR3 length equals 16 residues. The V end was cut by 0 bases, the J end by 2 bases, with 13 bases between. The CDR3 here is CATSRDRSDSNYGYTF. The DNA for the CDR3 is TGTGCCACCAGCAGAGATAGGTCCGACAGCAACTATGGCTACACCTTC.

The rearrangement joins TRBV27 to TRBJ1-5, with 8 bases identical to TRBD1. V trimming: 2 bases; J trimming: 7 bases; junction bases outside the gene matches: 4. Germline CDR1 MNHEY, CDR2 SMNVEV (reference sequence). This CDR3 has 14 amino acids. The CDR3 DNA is TGTGCCAGCAGTTTAAACTCAGGGGGCCAGCCCCAGCATTTT. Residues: CASSLNSGGQPQHF.

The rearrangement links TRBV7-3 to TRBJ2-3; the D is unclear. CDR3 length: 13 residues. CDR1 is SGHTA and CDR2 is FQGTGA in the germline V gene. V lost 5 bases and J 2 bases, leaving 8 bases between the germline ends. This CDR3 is CASSTDVTDTQYF. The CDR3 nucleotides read TGTGCCAGCAGCACTGATGTCACAGATACGCAGTATTTT. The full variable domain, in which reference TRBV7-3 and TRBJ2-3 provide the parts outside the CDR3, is GAGVSQTPSNKVTEKGKYVELRCDPISGHTALYWYRQSLGQGPEFLIYFQGTGAADDSGLPNDRFFAVRPEGSVSTLKIQRTERGDSAVYLCASSTDVTDTQYFGPGTRLTVL.

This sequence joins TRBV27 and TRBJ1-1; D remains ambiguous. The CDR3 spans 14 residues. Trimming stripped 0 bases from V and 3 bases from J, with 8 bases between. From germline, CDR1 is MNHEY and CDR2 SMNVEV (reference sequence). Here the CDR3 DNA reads TGTGCCAGCAGTTTATCGATGGGGTACACTGAAGCTTTCTTT. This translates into CASSLSMGYTEAFF.

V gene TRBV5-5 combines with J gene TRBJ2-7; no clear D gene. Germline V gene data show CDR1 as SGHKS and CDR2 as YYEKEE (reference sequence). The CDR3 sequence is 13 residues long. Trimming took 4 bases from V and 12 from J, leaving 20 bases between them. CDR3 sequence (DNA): TGTGCCAGCAGCCTGATGACAAGTGGGGATTTGTACTTC. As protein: CASSLMTSGDLYF.

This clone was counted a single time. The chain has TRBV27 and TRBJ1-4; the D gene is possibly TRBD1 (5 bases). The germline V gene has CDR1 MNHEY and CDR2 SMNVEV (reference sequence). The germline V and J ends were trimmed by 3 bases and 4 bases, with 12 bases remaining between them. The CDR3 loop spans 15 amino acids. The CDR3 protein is CASSFHRRLNEKLFF. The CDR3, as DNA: TGTGCCAGCAGTTTCCACAGGCGCCTTAATGAAAAACTGTTTTTT.